A single sample gave rise to the 14 T cell receptor beta chains below, sequenced in a study of shared clonotypes between healthy human individuals. Sequencing used immunoSEQ multiplex PCR; TCRdb keeps in-frame clones, though not all of them. The table includes about 100,000 clones, roughly 70% detected once. The specimen was memory CD8+ T cells sorted from blood. The subset: CD45RO+ cells pooled with CCR7-negative TemRA cells. Receptors were obtained from a woman aged 25 to 39 in good health.

The chain uses TRBV5-4 and TRBJ2-5; 8 nucleotides agree with TRBD1. The V and J ends lost 3 bases and 7 bases, in that order; junction bases with no gene match: 5. Looked up from germline, CDR1 is SGHNT and CDR2 is YYREEE (reference sequence). This CDR3 region has 13 residues. The CDR3, as DNA: TGTGCCAGCAGCTGGGGACAGGTCCGGACCCAGTACTTC. Its translation is CASSWGQVRTQYF.

Details on this clone: Compared with germline, one end of the junction differs, possibly owing to a read error. This chain connects TRBV6-1 to TRBJ2-2; 12 positions match TRBD2. This CDR3 is built from 14 residues. In germline, CDR1 is MNHNS, CDR2 SASEGT. CDR3 sequence reads: CASRLAGEAGELFF. CDR3 in DNA: TGCGCCAGCAGACTAGCGGGAGAAGCCGGGGAGCTGTTTTTT.

This rearrangement joins TRBV10-3 to TRBJ2-3; 11 bases line up with TRBD2. The ends lost 4 bases at V and 2 bases at J; junction bases unmatched: 5. This CDR3 is 16 amino acids long. Per the germline V gene, CDR1 is ENHRY and CDR2 is SYGVKD. Here the CDR3 reads CAISVGLADITDTQYF. CDR3 nucleotide sequence: TGTGCCATCAGTGTGGGACTAGCGGATATCACAGATACGCAGTATTTT.

The V gene is TRBV27, the J gene TRBJ1-2; a possible D gene is TRBD1 (5 bases). Trimming took off 7 bases at V and 6 bases at J, with 21 bases between the two ends. Germline V gene lookup returns CDR1 MNHEY and CDR2 SMNVEV (reference sequence). This CDR3 is 15 amino acids long. The CDR3 here is CASTNQGRRGHGYTF. In DNA, the CDR3 is TGTGCCAGCACGAATCAGGGCAGGCGAGGGCATGGCTACACCTTC.

J is TRBJ1-2 and V is TRBV5-1; a weak D match, TRBD1 (5 bases). CDR3 length: 14 amino acids. Germline V gene lookup returns CDR1 SGHRS and CDR2 YFSETQ. Trimming removed 3 bases from V and 8 bases from J, with 17 bases in between. The CDR3 nucleotides are TGCGCCAGCAGCTCGGGGACGGAGGGTACGGGCTACACCTTC. Its protein product is CASSSGTEGTGYTF.

The chain joins TRBV4-2 to TRBJ2-7, with unresolved D. Germline V gene sequence: CDR1 LGHNA, CDR2 YNFKEQ. This CDR3 region has 15 residues. Trimming left V 5 bases short and J 5 bases short, with 19 bases between. CDR3 protein: CASSLSDTAENEQYF. CDR3 sequence (DNA): TGTGCCAGCAGCTTGTCTGATACAGCCGAAAACGAGCAGTACTTC.

The gene calls are TRBV28 and TRBJ1-1; 9 bases agree with TRBD1. Per germline, CDR1 MDHEN and CDR2 SYDVKM. The CDR3 has 15 residues. The trim removed 6 bases at V and 4 bases at J, leaving 9 bases unmatched. CDR3 region: CASRTTGQGITEAFF. The CDR3 bases are TGTGCCAGCAGAACCACGGGACAGGGTATCACTGAAGCTTTCTTT.

The sample holds many counts of this clone. The chain has TRBV25-1 and TRBJ2-2; D perhaps matches TRBD2 (5 bases). The V gene lost 4 bases and the J gene lost 5 bases, with 8 bases spanning the gap. This CDR3 has 13 amino acids. Germline V lookup: CDR1 MGHDK, CDR2 SYGVNS. The chain's CDR3 is CASSGSVTGELFF. For the CDR3, the DNA is TGTGCCAGCAGTGGTAGCGTGACCGGGGAGCTGTTTTTT. Supplemented by reference TRBV25-1 and TRBJ2-2, the full variable domain reads EADIYQTPRYLVIGTGKKITLECSQTMGHDKMYWYQQDPGMELHLIHYSYGVNSTEKGDLSSESTVSRIRTEHFPLTLESARPSHTSQYLCASSGSVTGELFFGEGSRLTVL.

This sequence joins TRBV7-8 and TRBJ2-7; D is perhaps TRBD2 (6 bases). The CDR3 totals 17 residues. V dropped 4 bases and J dropped 3 bases, with 22 bases sitting between them. Germline loops: CDR1 SGHVS, CDR2 FQNEAQ. The DNA of the CDR3 is TGTGCCAGCAGCTCGACTGGCCTTGGAGGGGCAGTCTACGAGCAGTACTTC. Protein product: CASSSTGLGGAVYEQYF.

Concerning this clone itself: A read error may be the cause here, since a much bigger clone is one base away. The chain joins TRBV28 to TRBJ2-6; D unclear. The germline V and J ends were trimmed by 2 bases and 0 bases, with 5 bases remaining between them. Germline loops: CDR1 MDHEN, CDR2 SYDVKM. The length of the CDR3 is 15 residues. CDR3 sequence reads: CASSLIDSGANVLTF. In DNA form, the CDR3 reads TGTGCCAGCAGTTTAATCGACTCTGGGGCCAACGTCCTGACTTTC.

The gene calls are TRBV5-1 and TRBJ2-4, with 7 bases identical to TRBD2. Germline V gives CDR1 SGHRS, CDR2 YFSETQ. With 4 bases clipped from V and 8 bases from J, the junction kept 6 bases outside the gene matches. This CDR3 is built from 13 residues. The CDR3 sequence: CASSLWGLYIQYF. The CDR3 DNA is TGCGCCAGCAGCCTTTGGGGACTATACATTCAGTACTTC.

The chain is built from TRBV5-4 and TRBJ1-1; D is unresolved. This CDR3 contains 13 residues. The germline gives CDR1 SGHNT, CDR2 YYREEE (reference sequence). Trimming removed 2 bases from V and 1 base from J, with 6 bases in between. CDR3 in amino acids: CASSLDWNTEAFF. The CDR3 DNA sequence: TGTGCCAGCAGCTTAGATTGGAACACTGAAGCTTTCTTT.

Note on this clone: A much bigger clone sits one base away, suggesting this may be a read error. Other DNA sequences in the same sample also yield this CDR3. CDR3 sequence reads: CASSEGNRVWLSNQPQHF. The DNA for the CDR3 is TGTGCCAGCAGCGAAGGAAACAGGGTATGGTTGAGCAATCAGCCCCAGCATTTT. The J gene is TRBJ1-5, the V gene TRBV2; possibly TRBD1 for D (6 bases). Germline V CDR1 and CDR2: SNHLY, FYNNEI. There are 18 residues in the CDR3.

The chain carries TRBV7-3 and TRBJ2-6; 14 bases agree with TRBD2. There are 19 residues in the CDR3. The ends lost 5 bases at V and 2 bases at J; junction bases unmatched: 8. Germline V gene lookup returns CDR1 SGHTA and CDR2 FQGTGA. The chain's CDR3 is CASSIQGLAGETGANVLTF. The DNA for the CDR3 is TGTGCCAGCAGCATCCAGGGACTAGCGGGAGAAACTGGGGCCAACGTCCTGACTTTC.